The 8 T cell receptor beta chains in this list originate from one sample, sequenced in a study of T cells in Graves' hyperthyroidism and ophthalmopathy. RNA transcripts yielded amplified TCR beta CDR3 regions. TCR CDR3 underwent first-round RT-PCR with the HTBI primer set. A single record per CDR3 protein comes from TCRdb applying MiXCR to the multiplex PCR reads. This sample has 45,000 to 75,000 distinct CDR3 sequences, with roughly 49% found just once. The specimen sequenced was blood. The source is a woman between 25 and 40 years old with Graves' ophthalmopathy.

This rearrangement joins TRBV10-3 to TRBJ1-2, with 12 bases that match TRBD1. V lost 6 bases, J lost 2 bases, and 4 bases stayed unmatched. The CDR3 has 15 amino acids. CDR1 and CDR2 from the germline V gene are ENHRY and SYGVKD. The CDR3 spells CAIRGQGAPNYGYTF. CDR3 sequence (DNA): TGTGCCATCAGGGGACAGGGGGCGCCCAACTATGGCTACACCTTC.

This chain uses TRBV2 with TRBJ1-5, with D perhaps TRBD1 (6 bases). V shed 8 bases and J shed 4 bases, with 18 bases lying between them. The CDR3 loop spans 15 amino acids. CDR1 is SNHLY, CDR2 FYNNEI, per germline. CDR3 loop: CASQSGGARNQPQHF. The CDR3 nucleotides are TGTGCCAGCCAGAGCGGGGGGGCGCGAAATCAGCCCCAGCATTTT.

The gene calls are TRBV6-6 and TRBJ2-3; 13 bases fit TRBD2. The CDR3 has 18 residues. V trimming: 0 bases; J trimming: 0 bases; junction bases outside the gene matches: 3. Germline V lookup: CDR1 MNHNY, CDR2 SVGAGI (reference sequence). The CDR3 region has the DNA TGTGCCAGCAGTTACTCGGGACTAGCGGGGTCTAGCACAGATACGCAGTATTTT. Its translation is CASSYSGLAGSSTDTQYF.

This clonotype was observed many times. The chain couples TRBV28 to TRBJ2-7, with 12 bases matching TRBD2. Germline V gene sequence: CDR1 MDHEN, CDR2 SYDVKM. The CDR3 has 15 amino acids. V dropped 1 base and J dropped 6; count of bases not matched to a gene: 4. The CDR3 DNA reads TGTGCCAGCAGTTTATTGTCTAGCGGGAGGGGCGAGCAGTACTTC. Protein sequence: CASSLLSSGRGEQYF.

The rearrangement joins TRBV2 to TRBJ2-7; D uncertain. This CDR3 is built from 14 residues. Germline V gene data show CDR1 as SNHLY and CDR2 as FYNNEI. Between the trimmed V and J ends, which lost 4 bases and 1 base, there was a span of 11 bases. The CDR3: CASSGQFGSYEQYF. The CDR3 bases are TGTGCCAGCAGTGGGCAGTTTGGTTCCTACGAGCAGTACTTC.

This chain uses TRBV24-1 with TRBJ1-2; the D is unclear. This CDR3 spans 12 amino acids. V was shortened by 4 bases and J by 10 bases, with 12 bases between the two germline ends. Germline lookup yields CDR1 KGHDR and CDR2 SFDVKD. Here the CDR3 DNA reads TGTGCCACCAGTGAACCCAGTGGAGACTACACCTTC. Its translation is CATSEPSGDYTF.

This rearrangement joins TRBV7-7 to TRBJ2-7; TRBD2 matches at 7 bases. The CDR3 covers 13 residues. The germline V gene encodes CDR1 SSHAT and CDR2 FNYEAQ (reference sequence). V was pared by 8 bases and J by 5 bases, with 9 bases of the junction left unmatched. CDR3 nucleotide sequence: TGTGCCAGCGGGGGGGACGCACTAAACGAGCAGTACTTC. Translation gives CASGGDALNEQYF.

The V and J genes are TRBV7-2 and TRBJ2-7; D is unresolved. V was pared by 7 bases and J by 3 bases, with 13 bases between. This CDR3 spans 13 amino acids. Germline loops: CDR1 SGHTA, CDR2 FQGNSA. The CDR3 here is CASKDPNYYEQYF. The CDR3 DNA reads TGTGCCAGCAAGGACCCCAACTACTACGAGCAGTACTTC.